The 15 T cell receptor beta chains listed next were all sequenced from one sample in a study of blood T cell repertoires in COVID-19. Here immunoSEQ multiplex PCR was the method, and the copy in TCRdb shows in-frame clones only, minus some. The top ten hold about 7.3% of the sample, which has approximately 350,000 clones, about 90% seen once. Sequenced: peripheral blood. These TCRs come from a woman in her 70s with COVID-19, enrolled during active disease.

V usage is TRBV9 and J usage is TRBJ2-2; D gene uncertain. Trimming stripped 6 bases from V and 6 bases from J, with 9 bases between. The length of the CDR3 is 12 residues. From germline, CDR1 is SGDLS and CDR2 YYNGEE. The CDR3 region is CASNARSGELFF. CDR3 nucleotides: TGTGCCAGCAACGCACGGTCCGGGGAGCTGTTTTTT.

This chain connects TRBV27 to TRBJ2-7, with TRBD1 matching 7 bases. The CDR3 is made up of 12 amino acids. With 6 bases clipped from V and 5 bases from J, the junction kept 4 bases outside the gene matches. The germline gives CDR1 MNHEY, CDR2 SMNVEV (reference sequence). The DNA for the CDR3 is TGTGCCAGCAGCCCGACAGGGAACGAGCAGTACTTC. Protein sequence: CASSPTGNEQYF.

In its sample, this clone was seen once. This chain joins TRBV4-1 and TRBJ1-2; no firm D call. The CDR3 sequence is 14 residues long. Germline CDR1 and CDR2: MGHRA and YSYEKL. Trimming took 0 bases from V and 0 from J, leaving 5 bases between them. The CDR3 nucleotides read TGCGCCAGCAGCCAAGAACGGGCTAACTATGGCTACACCTTC. The encoded protein is CASSQERANYGYTF.

The chain is built from TRBV5-4 and TRBJ2-2; tentative D call: TRBD1 (6 bases). This CDR3 region has 14 residues. V lost 4 bases and J 3 bases, leaving 10 bases between the germline ends. Germline V lookup: CDR1 SGHNT, CDR2 YYREEE (reference sequence). CDR3 residues: CASSPGDDTGELFF. DNA of the CDR3: TGTGCCAGCAGCCCAGGGGACGACACCGGGGAGCTGTTTTTT.

The chain couples TRBV12-5 to TRBJ2-3; 10 bases map to TRBD2. Trimming removed 1 base from V and 1 base from J; junction bases left unmatched: 2. Germline V gene lookup returns CDR1 LGHNT and CDR2 FRNRAP. The CDR3 sequence is 16 residues long. The DNA of the CDR3 is TGTGCTAGTGGTTTGGCCGGGACTAGCGGCACAGATACGCAGTATTTT. This sequence encodes CASGLAGTSGTDTQYF.

V usage is TRBV15 and J usage is TRBJ2-7; 7 bases match TRBD2. The germline CDR1 and CDR2 sequences are LNHNV and YYDKDF (reference sequence). This CDR3 spans 13 amino acids. V was clipped by 7 bases and J by 7 bases; unmatched bases: 10. CDR3 coding DNA: TGTGCCACCACCGCGGACTGGACTAGAGAGCAGTACTTC. Its translation: CATTADWTREQYF.

The chain carries TRBV4-1 and TRBJ1-1; D might be TRBD1 (6 bases). Germline V gene data show CDR1 as MGHRA and CDR2 as YSYEKL. V was shortened by 4 bases and J by 1 base, with 10 bases between the two germline ends. The CDR3 has 14 amino acids. CDR3 region: CASSPQGRNTEAFF. The DNA of the CDR3 is TGCGCCAGCAGCCCACAGGGTAGGAACACTGAAGCTTTCTTT.

J is TRBJ1-2 and V is TRBV20-1; perhaps TRBD1 as D (6 bases). Per germline, CDR1 DFQATT and CDR2 SNEGSKA (reference sequence). The CDR3 is 11 residues long. The V gene lost 2 bases and the J gene lost 8 bases, with 9 bases spanning the gap. The CDR3 DNA reads TGCAGTGCTAGAAGGGACAACGGCTACACCTTC. Its protein product is CSARRDNGYTF.

This sequence joins TRBV29-1 and TRBJ1-2; D gene uncertain. Germline CDR1 SQVTM, CDR2 ANQGSEA. Deletions cut 0 bases from V and 4 bases from J, with 9 bases between. CDR3 length equals 13 residues. CDR3 DNA: TGCAGCGTTGAAGAGGCCCTAGGCTATGGCTACACCTTC. Translated, it gives CSVEEALGYGYTF.

CDR3 sequence: CASSWQNTGELFF. CDR3 in DNA: TGTGCCAGCAGCTGGCAGAACACCGGGGAGCTGTTTTTT. J is TRBJ2-2 and V is TRBV5-6, with D hard to call. The CDR3 sequence is 13 residues long. Germline V lookup: CDR1 SGHDT, CDR2 YYEEEE. Trimming left V 3 bases short and J 1 base short, with 4 bases between.

The chain links TRBV2 to TRBJ2-7, with 7 bases that match TRBD2. Trimming removed 6 bases from V and 4 bases from J; junction bases left unmatched: 6. CDR3 length: 13 amino acids. From germline, CDR1 is SNHLY and CDR2 FYNNEI. CDR3 amino acids: CASRASGKYEQYF. The CDR3 DNA sequence: TGTGCCAGCAGGGCTAGCGGCAAATACGAGCAGTACTTC. Combining the CDR3 with reference TRBV2 and TRBJ2-7 gives the whole variable domain EPEVTQTPSHQVTQMGQEVILRCVPISNHLYFYWYRQILGQKVEFLVSFYNNEISEKSEIFDDQFSVERPDGSNFTLKIRSTKLEDSAMYFCASRASGKYEQYFGPGTRLTVT.

The rearrangement uses TRBV30 and TRBJ2-7, with TRBD1 identical over 8 bases. The V and J ends lost 7 bases and 5 bases, in that order; junction bases with no gene match: 13. The CDR3 has 14 amino acids. In germline, CDR1 is GTSNPN, CDR2 SVGIG (reference sequence). The CDR3 reads CAFSLRTGMDEQYF. CDR3 nucleotides: TGTGCCTTCTCGCTTAGGACAGGGATGGACGAGCAGTACTTC.

The gene calls are TRBV7-2 and TRBJ1-3; TRBD1 aligns across 7 bases. The V and J ends lost 5 bases and 4 bases, in that order; junction bases with no gene match: 2. Per the germline V gene, CDR1 is SGHTA and CDR2 is FQGNSA. This CDR3 has 13 amino acids. CDR3 in amino acids: CASSTGQGNTIYF. The CDR3 DNA follows: TGTGCCAGCAGCACGGGACAGGGAAACACCATATATTTT.

The chain carries TRBV2 and TRBJ1-5; a weak D match, TRBD1 (5 bases). The CDR3 consists of 13 residues. V was trimmed by 6 bases and J by 7 bases, leaving 13 bases between them. Per the germline V gene, CDR1 is SNHLY and CDR2 is FYNNEI. The CDR3 DNA sequence: TGTGCCAGCAGCACAGGTCAACCCCAGCCCCAGCATTTT. The encoded protein is CASSTGQPQPQHF.

This chain connects TRBV5-1 to TRBJ2-1, with D possibly TRBD1 on 5 matching bases. V gave up 7 bases and J gave up 4 bases, with 15 bases separating them. The CDR3 contains 14 residues. Per germline, CDR1 SGHRS and CDR2 YFSETQ. The CDR3 DNA sequence: TGCGCCAGCGCCCCCAGGGCGAGTTACAATGAGCAGTTCTTC. Translating gives CASAPRASYNEQFF. The variable domain in full, with the rest retrieved from reference TRBV5-1 and TRBJ2-1, is KAGVTQTPRYLIKTRGQQVTLSCSPISGHRSVSWYQQTPGQGLQFLFEYFSETQRNKGNFPGRFSGRQFSNSRSEMNVSTLELGDSALYLCASAPRASYNEQFFGPGTRLTVL.